The entry that follows covers one T cell receptor (beta chain) sequence. Its target is not known. Germline CDR1 SNHLY, CDR2 FYNNEI. Trimming took 5 bases from V and 4 from J; bases not matched to a gene: 10. The CDR3 runs to 15 residues. From RNA transcripts, TCR beta CDR3 regions were amplified. TCR CDR3 regions were first amplified by RT-PCR with HTBI primers. TCRdb reanalysed the multiplex PCR reads using MiXCR and keeps one entry per CDR3 protein. The top ten hold roughly 7.2% of the sample, which has 650,000 to 800,000 distinct CDR3 sequences, 45% seen once. Uncontrolled infections, other autoimmune diseases, pregnancy or lactation led to exclusion of patients. Clinical symptoms, serum thyroxine, TRAb, thyroid ultrasound and orbital computed tomography established diagnosis. This sample stems from a study of T cells in Graves' hyperthyroidism and ophthalmopathy. Study-level findings and limits: It was a median about 7.1 months before onset that the model predicted ophthalmopathy.

The sample taken for sequencing was peripheral blood or thyroid tissue (not recorded which). This clonotype was obtained from an adult man with Graves' disease, either hyperthyroidism or ophthalmopathy (not recorded which). This sequence joins TRBV2 and TRBJ1-2, with TRBD1 matching over 7 bases. The CDR3 is CASSNRGPGRYGYTF. The CDR3 bases are TGTGCCAGCAGTAACAGGGGCCCGGGACGCTATGGCTACACCTTC.